This T cell receptor (beta chain) stems from a study of T cells in localized non-small cell lung cancer. On this clone itself: The antigen remains undetermined.

This CDR3 comprises 18 residues. Deletions cut 2 bases from V and 7 bases from J, with 23 bases between. Germline CDR1 is MDHEN and CDR2 is SYDVKM. Repertoires were generated with immunoSEQ multiplex PCR, while TCRdb's copy carries only in-frame clones and drops some. The repertoire includes around 15,000 clones, almost 90% of them detected once, and roughly 1.2% sits in the top ten. Study-level results: In uninvolved adjacent lung, T cell clonality reached its highest value, exceeding tumor. Greater T cell density in blood accompanied longer overall survival.

This chain uses TRBV28 with TRBJ1-4; D possibly corresponds to TRBD1 (5 bases). This specimen was peripheral blood mononuclear cells, taken before any cancer treatment. This clonotype originated in a woman aged 40-69 years with stage III lung adenocarcinoma. The CDR3 DNA reads TGTGCCAGCAGTTTAATTCCCCTCCCAGGGACGGGTGGTGAAAAACTGTTTTTT. This translates into CASSLIPLPGTGGEKLFF.